This TCR beta chain is from a study of technical replicates of blood from several donors. The CDR3 covers 15 residues. Germline V CDR1 and CDR2: MNHEY, SMNVEV (reference sequence). J lost 0 bases, V lost 5 bases, and 4 bases had no gene match. The data were produced by immunoSEQ multiplex PCR, yet TCRdb's version contains in-frame clones alone and is incomplete. The sample shows about 97,000 clones, 90% to 97% of them seen only once. This chain connects TRBV27 to TRBJ2-1; 7 nucleotides match TRBD2. This clonotype was sampled from a human donor in good health. The sequenced sample was T cells isolated from PBMCs. This CDR3 is CASSGAGYSYNEQFF. The CDR3 nucleotides are TGTGCCAGCAGTGGAGCGGGGTACTCCTACAATGAGCAGTTCTTC.